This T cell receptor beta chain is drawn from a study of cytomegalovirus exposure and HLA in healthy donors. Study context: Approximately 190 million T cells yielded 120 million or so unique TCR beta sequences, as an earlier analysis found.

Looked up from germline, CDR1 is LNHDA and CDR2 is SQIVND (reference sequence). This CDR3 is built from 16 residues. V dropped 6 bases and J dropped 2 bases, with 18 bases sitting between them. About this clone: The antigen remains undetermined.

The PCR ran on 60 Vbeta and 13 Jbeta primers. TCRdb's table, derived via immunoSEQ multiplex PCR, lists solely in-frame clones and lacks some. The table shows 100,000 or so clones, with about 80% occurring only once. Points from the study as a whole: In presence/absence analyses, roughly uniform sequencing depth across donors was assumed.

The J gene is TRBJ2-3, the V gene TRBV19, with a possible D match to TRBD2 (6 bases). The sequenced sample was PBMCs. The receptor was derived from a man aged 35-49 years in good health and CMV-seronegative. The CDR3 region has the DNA TGTGCCAGTAGGGTTGCGACTAGAAGCAACACAGATACGCAGTATTTT. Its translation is CASRVATRSNTDTQYF.